This is a list of T cell receptor gamma chains from one sample in a study of human gamma delta and Vdelta1 T cells. TCRdb reprocessed the PCR reads using CATT. This table holds approximately 8,400 gamma-chain clones, 45% found once. No antigen has been identified for these receptors. Material for sequencing was Vdelta1 gamma-delta T cells from blood grown in culture (DOT cells). The receptors derive from a human donor in good health. The conserved cysteine and the conserved F or W are not part of the CDR3 here.

V gene,CDR3 length,CDR3 protein
TRGV8,11,ATWDRCYYKKL
TRGV8,11,TTWDSRYYKKL
TRGV4,11,ATWDGLSYKKL
TRGV8,10,ATWDSDYKKL
TRGV4,13,ATWDRSVYYYKKL
TRGV3,11,ATWLKMYYKKL
TRGV2,10,ATWDRSYKKL
TRGV9,12,ALWEVREANKKL
TRGV4,12,ATWDASPNYKKL
TRGV4,13,ATWDASRNYYKKL
TRGV8,9,ATWDPYKKL
TRGV5,8,ATWDGSYL
TRGV8,11,ATWDPNSPKKL
TRGV5,11,ATWDRRDYKKL
TRGV9,13,ALWEVKLGKKIKV
TRGV3,10,ATWDSKNKKL
TRGV9,9,ALWEAFKKL
TRGV2,9,ATWDGPKKL
TRGV8,13,ATWDRRSSDWIKT
TRGV8,16,ATWDRPDQELGKKIKV
TRGV3,13,ATWDSRECDWIKT
TRGV8,9,ATWDRHKKL
TRGV8,11,ATWDYNYYKKL
TRGV8,12,ATWDSGRYYKKL
TRGV2,11,ATWDGWGYKKL
TRGV4,9,ATWDGPEKL
TRGV9,10,ALWEVVRAKL
TRGV5,11,ATWDEARNKKL
TRGV2,12,ATWDGLGIYKKL
TRGV4,12,ATWDGFPYYKNL
TRGV3,14,ATWDRPRLPYYKKL
TRGV4,13,ATWDATPHYYKKL
TRGV9,9,ALWDYYKKL
TRGV10,11,AAWDSDYYKKL
TRGV2,11,ATWDTGRYKKL
TRGV3,14,ATWDRPSSPLDKKL
TRGV2,10,ATWDGRYKKL
TRGV9,12,ALWENSNYYKKL
TRGV8,10,ATWDSSYKKL
TRGV8,11,ATRDSIYYKKL
TRGV2,10,ATWDGLSKKL
TRGV4,11,ATWDALYYKKL
TRGV11,17,TTVPAGLGTSTTGWFKI
TRGV9,12,ALWEVPLGDKKL
TRGV10,13,AAWDYQATGWFKI
TRGV9,14,ALWEDMFSNYYKKL
TRGV9,11,ALWDQNYYKKL
TRGV10,10,AAFGINYKKL
TRGV5,11,ATWDRPRYKKL
TRGV2,13,ATWDGPQDYYKKL